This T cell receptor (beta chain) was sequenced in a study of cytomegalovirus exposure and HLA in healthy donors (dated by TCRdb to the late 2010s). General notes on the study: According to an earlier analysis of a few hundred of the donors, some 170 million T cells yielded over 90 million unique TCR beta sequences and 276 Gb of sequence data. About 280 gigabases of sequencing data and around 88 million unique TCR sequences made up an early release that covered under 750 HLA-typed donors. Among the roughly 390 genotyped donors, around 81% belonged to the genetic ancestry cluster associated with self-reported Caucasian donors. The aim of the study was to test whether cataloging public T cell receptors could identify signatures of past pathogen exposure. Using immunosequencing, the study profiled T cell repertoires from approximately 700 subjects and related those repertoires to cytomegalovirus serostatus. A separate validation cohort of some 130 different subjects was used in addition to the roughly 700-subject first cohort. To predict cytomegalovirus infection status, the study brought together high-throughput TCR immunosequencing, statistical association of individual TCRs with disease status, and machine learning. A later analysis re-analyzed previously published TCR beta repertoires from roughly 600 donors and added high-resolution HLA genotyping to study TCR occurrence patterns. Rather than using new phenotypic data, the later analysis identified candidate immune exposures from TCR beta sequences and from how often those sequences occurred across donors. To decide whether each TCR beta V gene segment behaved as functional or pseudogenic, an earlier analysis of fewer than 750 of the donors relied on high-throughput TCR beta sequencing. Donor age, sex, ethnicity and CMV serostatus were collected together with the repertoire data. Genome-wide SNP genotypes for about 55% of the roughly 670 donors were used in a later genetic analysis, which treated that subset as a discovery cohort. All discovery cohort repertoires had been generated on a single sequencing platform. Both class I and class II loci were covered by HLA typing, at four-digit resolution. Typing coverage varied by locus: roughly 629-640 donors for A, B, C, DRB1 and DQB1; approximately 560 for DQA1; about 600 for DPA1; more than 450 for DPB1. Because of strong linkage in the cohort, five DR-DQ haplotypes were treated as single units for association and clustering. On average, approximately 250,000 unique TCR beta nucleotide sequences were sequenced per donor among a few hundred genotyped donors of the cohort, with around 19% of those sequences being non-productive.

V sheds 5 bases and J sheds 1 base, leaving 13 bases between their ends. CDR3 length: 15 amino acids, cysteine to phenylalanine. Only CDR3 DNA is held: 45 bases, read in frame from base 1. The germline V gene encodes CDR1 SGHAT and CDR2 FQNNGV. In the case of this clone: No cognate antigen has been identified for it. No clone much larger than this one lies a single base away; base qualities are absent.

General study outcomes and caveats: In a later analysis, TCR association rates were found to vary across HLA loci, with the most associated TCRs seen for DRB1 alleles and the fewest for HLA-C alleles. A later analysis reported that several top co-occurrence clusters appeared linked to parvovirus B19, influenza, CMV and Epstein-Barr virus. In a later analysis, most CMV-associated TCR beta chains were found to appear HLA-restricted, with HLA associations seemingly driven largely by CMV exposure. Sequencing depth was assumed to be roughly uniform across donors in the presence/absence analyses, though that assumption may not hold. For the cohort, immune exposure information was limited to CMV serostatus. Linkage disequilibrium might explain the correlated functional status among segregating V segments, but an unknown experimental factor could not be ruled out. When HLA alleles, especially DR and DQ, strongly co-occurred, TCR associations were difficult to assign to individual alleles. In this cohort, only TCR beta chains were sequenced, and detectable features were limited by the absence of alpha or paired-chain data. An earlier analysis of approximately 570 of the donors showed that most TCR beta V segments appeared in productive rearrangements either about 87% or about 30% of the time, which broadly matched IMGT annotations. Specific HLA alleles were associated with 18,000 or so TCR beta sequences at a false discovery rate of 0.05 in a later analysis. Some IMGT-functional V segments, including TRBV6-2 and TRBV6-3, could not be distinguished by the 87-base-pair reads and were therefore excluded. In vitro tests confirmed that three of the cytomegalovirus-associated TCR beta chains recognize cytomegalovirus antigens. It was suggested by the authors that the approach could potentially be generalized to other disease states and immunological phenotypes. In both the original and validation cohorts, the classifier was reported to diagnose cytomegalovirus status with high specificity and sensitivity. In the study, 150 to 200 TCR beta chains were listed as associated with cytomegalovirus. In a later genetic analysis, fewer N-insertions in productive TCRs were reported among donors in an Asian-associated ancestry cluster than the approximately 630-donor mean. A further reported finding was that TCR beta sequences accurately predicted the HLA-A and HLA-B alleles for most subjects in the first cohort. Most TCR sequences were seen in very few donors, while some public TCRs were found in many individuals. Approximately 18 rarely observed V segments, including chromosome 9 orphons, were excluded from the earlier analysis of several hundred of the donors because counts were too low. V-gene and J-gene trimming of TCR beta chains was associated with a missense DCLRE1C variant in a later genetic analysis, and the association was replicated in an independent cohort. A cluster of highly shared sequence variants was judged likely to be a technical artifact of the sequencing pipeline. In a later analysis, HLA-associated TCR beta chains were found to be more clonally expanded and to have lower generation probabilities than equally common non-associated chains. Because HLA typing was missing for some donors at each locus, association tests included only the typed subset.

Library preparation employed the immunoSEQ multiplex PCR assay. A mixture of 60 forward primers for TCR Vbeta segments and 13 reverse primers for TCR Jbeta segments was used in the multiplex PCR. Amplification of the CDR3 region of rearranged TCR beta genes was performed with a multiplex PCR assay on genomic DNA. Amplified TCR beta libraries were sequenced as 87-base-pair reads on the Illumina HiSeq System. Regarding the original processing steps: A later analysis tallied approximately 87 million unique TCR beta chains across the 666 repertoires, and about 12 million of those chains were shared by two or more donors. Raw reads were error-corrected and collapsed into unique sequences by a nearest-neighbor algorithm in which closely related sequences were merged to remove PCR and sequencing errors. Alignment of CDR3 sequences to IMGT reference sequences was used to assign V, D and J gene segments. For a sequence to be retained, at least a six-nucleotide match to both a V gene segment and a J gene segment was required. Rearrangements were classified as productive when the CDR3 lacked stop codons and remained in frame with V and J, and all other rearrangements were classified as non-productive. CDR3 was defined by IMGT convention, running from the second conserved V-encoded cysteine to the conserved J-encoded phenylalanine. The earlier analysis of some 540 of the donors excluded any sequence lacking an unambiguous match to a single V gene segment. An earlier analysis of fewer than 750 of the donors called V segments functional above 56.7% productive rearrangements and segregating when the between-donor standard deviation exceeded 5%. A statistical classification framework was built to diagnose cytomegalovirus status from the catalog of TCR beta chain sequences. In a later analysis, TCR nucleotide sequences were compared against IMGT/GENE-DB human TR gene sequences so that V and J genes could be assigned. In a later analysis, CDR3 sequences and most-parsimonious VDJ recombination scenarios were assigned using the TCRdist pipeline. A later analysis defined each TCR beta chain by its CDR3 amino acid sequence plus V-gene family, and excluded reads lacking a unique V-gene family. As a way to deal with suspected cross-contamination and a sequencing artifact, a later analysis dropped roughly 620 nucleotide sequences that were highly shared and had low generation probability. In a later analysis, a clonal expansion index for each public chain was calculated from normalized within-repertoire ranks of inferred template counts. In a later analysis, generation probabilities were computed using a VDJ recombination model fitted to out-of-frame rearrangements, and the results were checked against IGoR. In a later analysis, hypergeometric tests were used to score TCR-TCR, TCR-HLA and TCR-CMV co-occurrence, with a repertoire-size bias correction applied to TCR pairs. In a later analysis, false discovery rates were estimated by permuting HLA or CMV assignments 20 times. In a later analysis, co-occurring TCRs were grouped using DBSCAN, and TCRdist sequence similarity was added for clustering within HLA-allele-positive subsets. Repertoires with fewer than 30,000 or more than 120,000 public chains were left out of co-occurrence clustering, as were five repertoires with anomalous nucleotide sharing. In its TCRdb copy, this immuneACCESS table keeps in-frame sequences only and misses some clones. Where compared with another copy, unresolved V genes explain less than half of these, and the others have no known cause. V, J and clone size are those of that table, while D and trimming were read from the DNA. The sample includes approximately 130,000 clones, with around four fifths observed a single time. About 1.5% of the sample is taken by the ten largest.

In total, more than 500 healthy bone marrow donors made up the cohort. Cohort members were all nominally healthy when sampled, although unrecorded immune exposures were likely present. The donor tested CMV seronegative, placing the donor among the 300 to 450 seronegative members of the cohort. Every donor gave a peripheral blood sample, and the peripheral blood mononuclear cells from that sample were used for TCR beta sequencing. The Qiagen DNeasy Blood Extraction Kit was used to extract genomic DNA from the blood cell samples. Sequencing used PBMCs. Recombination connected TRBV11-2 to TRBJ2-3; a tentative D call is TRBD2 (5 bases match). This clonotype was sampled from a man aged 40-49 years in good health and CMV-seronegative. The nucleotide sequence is TGTGCCAGCAGCCAGGTGCTAGCCGGCACAGATACGCAGTATTTT. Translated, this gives CASSQVLAGTDTQYF.